The TCR beta chain described here comes from a study of regulatory dendritic cells for organ transplantation. The assay was immunoSEQ multiplex PCR, and TCRdb's table has in-frame clones only and misses some. The repertoire holds approximately 29,000 clones, with roughly 80% as singletons. Worth noting for this clone: Its target is unknown. This same CDR3 is encoded by further DNA sequences in the sample.

Study results and limitations: Memory T cells were less diverse than naive, with memory CD8+ most oligoclonal.

Germline lookup yields CDR1 SGHRS and CDR2 YFSETQ. The CDR3 consists of 13 residues. V was clipped by 0 bases and J by 1 base, with 5 bases between them. This sequence was found in a human donor in good health. The chain joins TRBV5-1 to TRBJ2-7; D is undetermined. Sequenced sample: naive CD4+ T cells from blood. The subset: CD45RA+ naive T cells. The CDR3, as DNA: TGCGCCAGCAGCTTGGACAGATCCTACGAGCAGTACTTC. It translates to CASSLDRSYEQYF.